Here is one T cell receptor beta chain with its context. Its antigen is undetermined. The data stem from a study of graft-versus-host responses after intestinal transplantation. The overall study: All of the recipients had induction that used anti-thymocyte globulin, then tacrolimus and steroids for approximately 3 years.

The repertoire was sequenced with immunoSEQ multiplex PCR; TCRdb's copy has only in-frame clones and lacks some. Altogether approximately 93,000 clones are present, about 90% being singletons, with the ten largest covering about 0.07%. The ends lost 0 bases at V and 4 bases at J; junction bases unmatched: 2. In germline, CDR1 is MNHNY, CDR2 SVGAGI (reference sequence). The CDR3 is 16 residues long. General observations from the study: Peak GvH clone levels in circulation were associated with early post-transplant HvG declines. GvH clones detected in recipient marrow included some appearing first in ileum or blood.

The chain employs TRBV6-6 and TRBJ2-1, with 11 nucleotides matching TRBD1. This sequence originates from a human donor who was the organ donor for an intestinal transplant. Sequenced here: unstimulated CD8+ T cells sorted from spleen or lymph node cells, sampled before transplant. CDR3 coding DNA: TGTGCCAGCAGTTACTCCCGGGACAGGGGGTACAATGAGCAGTTCTTC. It encodes CASSYSRDRGYNEQFF.